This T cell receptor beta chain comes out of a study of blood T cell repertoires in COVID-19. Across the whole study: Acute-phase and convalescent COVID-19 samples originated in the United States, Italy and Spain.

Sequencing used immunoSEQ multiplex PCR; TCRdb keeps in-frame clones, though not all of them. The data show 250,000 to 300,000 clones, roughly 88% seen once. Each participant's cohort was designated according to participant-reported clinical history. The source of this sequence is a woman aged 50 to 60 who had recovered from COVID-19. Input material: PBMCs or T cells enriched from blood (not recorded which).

The chain's CDR3 is CASSLALGTGELFF. For the CDR3, the DNA is TGCGCCAGCAGCTTGGCCCTCGGGACCGGGGAGCTGTTTTTT. This sequence joins TRBV5-1 and TRBJ2-2; D is undetermined. The CDR3 runs 14 residues. Germline V gives CDR1 SGHRS, CDR2 YFSETQ. V dropped 0 bases and J dropped 5 bases, with 8 bases sitting between them.